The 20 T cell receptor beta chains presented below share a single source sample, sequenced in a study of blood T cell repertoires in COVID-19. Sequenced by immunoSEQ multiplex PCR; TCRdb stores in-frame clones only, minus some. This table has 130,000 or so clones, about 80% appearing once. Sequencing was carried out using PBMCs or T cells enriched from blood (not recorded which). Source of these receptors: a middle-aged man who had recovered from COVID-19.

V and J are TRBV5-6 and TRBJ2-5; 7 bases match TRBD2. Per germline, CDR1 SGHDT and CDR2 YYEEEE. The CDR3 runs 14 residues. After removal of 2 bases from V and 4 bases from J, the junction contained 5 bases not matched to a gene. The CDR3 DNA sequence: TGTGCCAGCAGCTTTCCGGGGGGAATAGAGACCCAGTACTTC. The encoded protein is CASSFPGGIETQYF.

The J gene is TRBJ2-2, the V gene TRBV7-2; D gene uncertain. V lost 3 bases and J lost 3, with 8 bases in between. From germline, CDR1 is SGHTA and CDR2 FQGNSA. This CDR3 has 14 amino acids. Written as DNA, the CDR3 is TGTGCCAGCAGCTTTAGGAGTTACACCGGGGAGCTGTTTTTT. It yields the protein CASSFRSYTGELFF. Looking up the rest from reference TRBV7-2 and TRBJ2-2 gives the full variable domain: GAGVSQSPSNKVTEKGKDVELRCDPISGHTALYWYRQSLGQGLEFLIYFQGNSAPDKSGLPSDRFSAERTGGSVSTLTIQRTQQEDSAVYLCASSFRSYTGELFFGEGSRLTVL.

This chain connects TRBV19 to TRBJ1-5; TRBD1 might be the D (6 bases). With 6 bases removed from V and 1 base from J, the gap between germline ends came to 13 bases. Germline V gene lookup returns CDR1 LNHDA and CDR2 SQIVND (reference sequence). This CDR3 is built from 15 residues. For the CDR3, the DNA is TGTGCCAGTAGAAAGAGCCAGGGGAGCAATCAGCCCCAGCATTTT. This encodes CASRKSQGSNQPQHF.

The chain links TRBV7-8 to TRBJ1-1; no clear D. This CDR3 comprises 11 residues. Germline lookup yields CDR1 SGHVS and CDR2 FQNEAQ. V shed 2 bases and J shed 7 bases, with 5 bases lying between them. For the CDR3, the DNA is TGTGCCAGCAGCTTACGGGATGAAGCTTTCTTT. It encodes CASSLRDEAFF.

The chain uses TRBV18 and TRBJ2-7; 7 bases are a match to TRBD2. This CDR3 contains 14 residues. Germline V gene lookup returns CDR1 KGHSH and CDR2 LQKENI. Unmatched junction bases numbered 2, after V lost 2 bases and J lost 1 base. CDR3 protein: CASSPGTTSYEQYF. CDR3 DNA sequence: TGTGCCAGCTCACCAGGGACTACTTCCTACGAGCAGTACTTC.

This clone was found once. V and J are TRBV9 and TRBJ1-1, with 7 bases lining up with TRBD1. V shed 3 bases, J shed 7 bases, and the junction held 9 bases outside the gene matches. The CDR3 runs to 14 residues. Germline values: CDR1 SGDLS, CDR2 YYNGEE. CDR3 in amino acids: CASSAPGQPVEAFF. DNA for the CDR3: TGTGCCAGCAGCGCACCGGGACAGCCGGTTGAAGCTTTCTTT.

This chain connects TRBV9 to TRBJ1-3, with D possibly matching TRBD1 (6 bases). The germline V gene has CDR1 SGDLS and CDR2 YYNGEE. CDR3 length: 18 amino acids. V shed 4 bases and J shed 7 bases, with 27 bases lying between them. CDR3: CASSTQVEGDTESNTIYF. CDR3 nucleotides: TGTGCCAGCAGCACCCAGGTTGAGGGGGACACTGAAAGTAACACCATATATTTT.

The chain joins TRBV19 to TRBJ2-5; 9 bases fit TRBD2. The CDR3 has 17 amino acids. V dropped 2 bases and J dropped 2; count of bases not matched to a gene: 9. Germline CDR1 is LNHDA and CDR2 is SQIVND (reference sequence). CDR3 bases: TGTGCCAGTAGTATAAGAGGACTAGCGACTGTACAAGAGACCCAGTACTTC. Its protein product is CASSIRGLATVQETQYF.

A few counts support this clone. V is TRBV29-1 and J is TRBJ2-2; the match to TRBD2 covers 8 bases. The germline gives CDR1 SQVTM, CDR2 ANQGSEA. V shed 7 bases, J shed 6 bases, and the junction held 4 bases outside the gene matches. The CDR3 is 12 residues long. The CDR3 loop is CSARGGPGELFF. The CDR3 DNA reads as TGCAGCGCCCGGGGGGGCCCCGGGGAGCTGTTTTTT.

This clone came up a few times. The CDR3 DNA reads TGTGCCAGCAGTTGGGGGAGGGGTCAGAAAGACGCTGAAGCTTTCTTT. It is translated as CASSWGRGQKDAEAFF. J is TRBJ1-1 and V is TRBV27; tentative D call: TRBD1 (5 bases). Germline loops: CDR1 MNHEY, CDR2 SMNVEV (reference sequence). Trimming shortened V by 4 bases and J by 6 bases, and 21 bases separated the two germline ends. The CDR3 totals 16 residues.

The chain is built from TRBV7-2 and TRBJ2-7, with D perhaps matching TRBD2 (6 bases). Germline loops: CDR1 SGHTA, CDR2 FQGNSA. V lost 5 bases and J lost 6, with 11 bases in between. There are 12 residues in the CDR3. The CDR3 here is CASSPQEGEQYF. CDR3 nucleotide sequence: TGTGCCAGCAGCCCACAGGAGGGCGAGCAGTACTTC.

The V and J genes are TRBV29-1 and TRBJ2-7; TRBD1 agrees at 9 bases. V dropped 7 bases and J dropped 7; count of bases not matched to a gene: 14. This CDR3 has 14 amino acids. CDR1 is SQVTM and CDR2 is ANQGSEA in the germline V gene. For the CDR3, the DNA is TGCAGCGCTCAGACGGGACAGGGAAGGGAGGAGCAGTACTTC. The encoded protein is CSAQTGQGREEQYF.

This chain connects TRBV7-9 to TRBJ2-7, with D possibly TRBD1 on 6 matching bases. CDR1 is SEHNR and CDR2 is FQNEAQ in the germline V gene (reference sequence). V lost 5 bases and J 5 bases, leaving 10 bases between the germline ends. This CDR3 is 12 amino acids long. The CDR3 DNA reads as TGTGCCAGCAGCAAATGGACAGACGAGCAGTACTTC. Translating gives CASSKWTDEQYF. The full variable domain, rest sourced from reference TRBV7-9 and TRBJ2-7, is DTGVSQNPRHKITKRGQNVTFRCDPISEHNRLYWYRQTLGQGPEFLTYFQNEAQLEKSRLLSDRFSAERPKGSFSTLEIQRTEQGDSAMYLCASSKWTDEQYFGPGTRLTVT.

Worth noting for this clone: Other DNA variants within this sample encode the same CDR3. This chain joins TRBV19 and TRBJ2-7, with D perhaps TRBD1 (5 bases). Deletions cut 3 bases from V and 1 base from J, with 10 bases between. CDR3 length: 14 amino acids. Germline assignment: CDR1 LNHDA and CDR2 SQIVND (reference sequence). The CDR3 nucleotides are TGTGCCAGTAGTATTTCCACAGGATCCTACGAGCAGTACTTC. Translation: CASSISTGSYEQYF. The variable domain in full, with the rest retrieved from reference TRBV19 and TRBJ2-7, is DGGITQSPKYLFRKEGQNVTLSCEQNLNHDAMYWYRQDPGQGLRLIYYSQIVNDFQKGDIAEGYSVSREKKESFPLTVTSAQKNPTAFYLCASSISTGSYEQYFGPGTRLTVT.

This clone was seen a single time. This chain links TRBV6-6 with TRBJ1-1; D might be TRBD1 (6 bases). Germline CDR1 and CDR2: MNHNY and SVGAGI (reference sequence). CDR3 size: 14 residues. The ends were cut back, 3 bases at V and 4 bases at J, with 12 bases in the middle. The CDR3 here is CASSYPGTSTEAFF. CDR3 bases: TGTGCCAGCAGTTATCCTGGGACATCCACTGAAGCTTTCTTT.

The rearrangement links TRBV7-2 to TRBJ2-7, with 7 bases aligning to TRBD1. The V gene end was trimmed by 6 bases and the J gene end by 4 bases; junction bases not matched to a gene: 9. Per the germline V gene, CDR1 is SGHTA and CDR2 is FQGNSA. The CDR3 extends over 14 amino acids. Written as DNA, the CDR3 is TGTGCCAGCAGGGGGGCAGGGGGAAGTTACGAGCAGTACTTC. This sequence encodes CASRGAGGSYEQYF. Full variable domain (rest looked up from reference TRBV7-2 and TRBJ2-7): GAGVSQSPSNKVTEKGKDVELRCDPISGHTALYWYRQSLGQGLEFLIYFQGNSAPDKSGLPSDRFSAERTGGSVSTLTIQRTQQEDSAVYLCASRGAGGSYEQYFGPGTRLTVT.

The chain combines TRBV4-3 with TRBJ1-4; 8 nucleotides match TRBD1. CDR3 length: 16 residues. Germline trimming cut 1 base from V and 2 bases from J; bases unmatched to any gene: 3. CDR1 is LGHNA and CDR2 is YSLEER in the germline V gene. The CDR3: CASSQVQGVTNEKLFF. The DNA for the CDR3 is TGCGCCAGCAGCCAAGTACAGGGGGTCACTAATGAAAAACTGTTTTTT.

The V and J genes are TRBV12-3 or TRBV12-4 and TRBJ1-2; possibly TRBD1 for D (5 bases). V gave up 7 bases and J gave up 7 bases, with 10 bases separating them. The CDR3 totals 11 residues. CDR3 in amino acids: CASNKGVGYTF. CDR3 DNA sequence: TGTGCCAGCAATAAAGGGGTTGGCTACACCTTC.

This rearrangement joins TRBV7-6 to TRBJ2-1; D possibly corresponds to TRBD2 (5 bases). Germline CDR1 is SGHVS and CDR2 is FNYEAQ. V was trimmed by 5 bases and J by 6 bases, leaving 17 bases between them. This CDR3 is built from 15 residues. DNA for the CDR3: TGTGCCAGCAGCCCAAAGCGGACCCAGGTCAATGAGCAGTTCTTC. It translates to CASSPKRTQVNEQFF.

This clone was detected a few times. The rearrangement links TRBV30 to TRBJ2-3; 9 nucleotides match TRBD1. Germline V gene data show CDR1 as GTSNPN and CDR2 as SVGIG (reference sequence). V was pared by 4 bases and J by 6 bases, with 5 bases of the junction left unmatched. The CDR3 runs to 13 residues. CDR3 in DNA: TGTGCCTGGACGGCGGGACAGGGCGATACGCAGTATTTT. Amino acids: CAWTAGQGDTQYF.